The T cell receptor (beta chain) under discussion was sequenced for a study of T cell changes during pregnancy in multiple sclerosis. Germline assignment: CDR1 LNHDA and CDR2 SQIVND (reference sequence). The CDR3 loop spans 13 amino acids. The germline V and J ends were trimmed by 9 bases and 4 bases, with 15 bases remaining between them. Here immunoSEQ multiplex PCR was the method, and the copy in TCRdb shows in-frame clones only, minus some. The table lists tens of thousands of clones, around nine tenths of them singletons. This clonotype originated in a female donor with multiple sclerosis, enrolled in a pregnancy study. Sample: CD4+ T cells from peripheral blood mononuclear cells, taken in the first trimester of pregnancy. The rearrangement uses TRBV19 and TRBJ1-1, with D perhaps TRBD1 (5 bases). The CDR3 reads CASNSRAGTEAFF. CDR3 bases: TGTGCCAGCAACAGCAGGGCTGGCACTGAAGCTTTCTTT.